The 4 T cell receptor beta chains listed next were all sequenced from one sample in a study of shared T cell receptors in the human thymus. This table comes from immunoSEQ multiplex PCR, and its TCRdb copy is limited to in-frame clones, with some not included. The sample has roughly 560,000 clones; roughly 74% are singletons. This same sample was also part of a study on human thymus T cells.

The sample taken for sequencing was thymocytes. These receptors all stem from a boy in the first two years of life with a congenital heart defect.

The J gene is TRBJ2-7, the V gene TRBV14; a possible D gene is TRBD2 (6 bases). The CDR3 runs to 15 residues. The V gene lost 4 bases and the J gene lost 4 bases, with 17 bases spanning the gap. CDR1 and CDR2 (germline): SGHDN, FVKESK. The CDR3: CASSPSAGVDYEQYF. DNA for the CDR3: TGTGCCAGCAGCCCATCAGCGGGTGTAGATTACGAGCAGTACTTC.

This clone showed up just a few times. The chain joins TRBV19 to TRBJ1-5; possible D gene TRBD1, 6 bases. The germline V and J ends were trimmed by 7 bases and 4 bases, with 17 bases remaining between them. The CDR3 has 15 residues. CDR1 is LNHDA and CDR2 is SQIVND in the germline V gene (reference sequence). The CDR3 coding sequence is TGTGCCAGTAATAGGTGCGTGGGGGCTAATCAGCCCCAGCATTTT. Its protein is CASNRCVGANQPQHF.

This clone was seen a handful of times. This chain uses TRBV11-3 with TRBJ2-7, with D tentatively TRBD2 (5 bases). V was clipped by 3 bases and J by 3 bases, with 12 bases between them. Germline V CDR1 and CDR2: SGHNT, YENEEA. The CDR3 totals 14 residues. The CDR3 DNA reads TGTGCCAGCAGCTTTGGGCCGGGGTACTACGAGCAGTACTTC. Its translation is CASSFGPGYYEQYF.

This chain links TRBV6-1 with TRBJ2-3; maybe TRBD2 (5 bases). Trimming shortened V by 3 bases and J by 1 base, and 23 bases separated the two germline ends. CDR3 size: 19 residues. Germline V gene lookup returns CDR1 MNHNS and CDR2 SASEGT. CDR3 sequence: CASSDLTRGSHLGTDTQYF. As DNA, the CDR3 is TGTGCCAGCAGTGACCTTACCCGCGGGTCCCACCTGGGCACAGATACGCAGTATTTT.